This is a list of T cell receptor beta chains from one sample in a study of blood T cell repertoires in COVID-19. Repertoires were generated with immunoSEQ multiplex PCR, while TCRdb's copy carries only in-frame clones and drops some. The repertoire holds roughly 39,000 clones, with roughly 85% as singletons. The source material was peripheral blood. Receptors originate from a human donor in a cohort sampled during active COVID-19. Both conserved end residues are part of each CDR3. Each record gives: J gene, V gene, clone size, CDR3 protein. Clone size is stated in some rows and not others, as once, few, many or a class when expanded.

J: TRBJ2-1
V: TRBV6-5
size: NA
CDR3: CASSYSRGKYNEQFF

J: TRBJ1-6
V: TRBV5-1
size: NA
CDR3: CASSLKGQGGSPLHF

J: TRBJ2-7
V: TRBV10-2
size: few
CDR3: CASSDTGIVQYF

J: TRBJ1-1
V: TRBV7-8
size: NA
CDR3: CASSLGPDRQGAFF

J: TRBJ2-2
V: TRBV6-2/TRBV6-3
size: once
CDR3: CASSYFSGSLTGELFF

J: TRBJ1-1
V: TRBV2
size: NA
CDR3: CASTSPGTGRAEQAFF

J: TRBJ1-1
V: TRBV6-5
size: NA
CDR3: CASSTWDSSEAFF

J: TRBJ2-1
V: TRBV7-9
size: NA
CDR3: CASSLAGQGPYNEQFF

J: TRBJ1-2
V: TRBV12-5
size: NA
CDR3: CASAQNNYGYTF

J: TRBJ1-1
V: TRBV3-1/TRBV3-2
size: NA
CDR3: CASSPSGDTEAFF

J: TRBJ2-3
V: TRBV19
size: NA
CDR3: CASRGRGADTQYF

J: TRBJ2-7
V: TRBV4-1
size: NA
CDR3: CASSQVTRGEQYF

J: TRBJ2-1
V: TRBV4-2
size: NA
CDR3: CASSQLLAGGTYNEQFF

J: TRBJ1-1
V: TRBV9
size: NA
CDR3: CASSVEPGAEAFF

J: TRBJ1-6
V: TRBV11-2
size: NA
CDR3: CASSLATQGGDYNSPLHF

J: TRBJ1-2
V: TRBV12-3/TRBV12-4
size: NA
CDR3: CASSLWANYGYTF

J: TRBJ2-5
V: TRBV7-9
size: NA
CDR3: CASSLGGTVPETQYF

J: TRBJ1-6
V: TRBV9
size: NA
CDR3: CASSPSSRNSPLHF

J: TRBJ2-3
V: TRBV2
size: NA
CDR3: CASSYKGATDTQYF

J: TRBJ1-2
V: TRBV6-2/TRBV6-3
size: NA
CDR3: CASSYEISNYGYTF

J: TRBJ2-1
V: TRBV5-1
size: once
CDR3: CASSLGATNEQFF

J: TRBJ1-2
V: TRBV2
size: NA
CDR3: CASSVAGQGFYTF